This T cell receptor beta chain comes out of a study of T cell repertoires in cytomegalovirus infection. TCRdb reprocessed the reads with MiXCR, giving one entry per CDR3 protein. This sample has 680,000 or so distinct CDR3 sequences; roughly a third occur once, and the top ten carry 2.8%. The CDR3 is made up of 18 amino acids. V lost 8 bases to trimming and J lost 0 bases, with 23 bases between them. The J gene is TRBJ1-5, the V gene TRBV23-1; TRBD1 is a possible D gene (5 bases). TRBV23-1 counts as an open reading frame of uncertain function. The sequencing input was PBMCs. The receptor's source is a human donor in good health (CMV status not recorded). Some clones in this sample may be carry-over from other donors' samples. The CDR3 bases are TGCGCCAGCCGGGGACCGCGAGGGGTTGAGAATAGCAATCAGCCCCAGCATTTT. Residues: CASRGPRGVENSNQPQHF.